This T cell receptor beta chain was recovered during a study of monozygotic twins with inflammatory bowel disease. TCRdb derives one entry per CDR3 protein from the 5' RACE reads, leaving out DNA. This sample's table has about 450,000 distinct CDR3 sequences. Looked up from germline, CDR1 is MNHEY and CDR2 is SVGAGI. CDR3 length equals 16 residues. The specimen sequenced was blood. J is TRBJ2-3 and V is TRBV6-5. The sequence came from a human donor with ulcerative colitis or Crohn's disease, or a healthy co-twin of an affected twin (not recorded which). The CDR3 here is CASSYSVSARPDTQYF.